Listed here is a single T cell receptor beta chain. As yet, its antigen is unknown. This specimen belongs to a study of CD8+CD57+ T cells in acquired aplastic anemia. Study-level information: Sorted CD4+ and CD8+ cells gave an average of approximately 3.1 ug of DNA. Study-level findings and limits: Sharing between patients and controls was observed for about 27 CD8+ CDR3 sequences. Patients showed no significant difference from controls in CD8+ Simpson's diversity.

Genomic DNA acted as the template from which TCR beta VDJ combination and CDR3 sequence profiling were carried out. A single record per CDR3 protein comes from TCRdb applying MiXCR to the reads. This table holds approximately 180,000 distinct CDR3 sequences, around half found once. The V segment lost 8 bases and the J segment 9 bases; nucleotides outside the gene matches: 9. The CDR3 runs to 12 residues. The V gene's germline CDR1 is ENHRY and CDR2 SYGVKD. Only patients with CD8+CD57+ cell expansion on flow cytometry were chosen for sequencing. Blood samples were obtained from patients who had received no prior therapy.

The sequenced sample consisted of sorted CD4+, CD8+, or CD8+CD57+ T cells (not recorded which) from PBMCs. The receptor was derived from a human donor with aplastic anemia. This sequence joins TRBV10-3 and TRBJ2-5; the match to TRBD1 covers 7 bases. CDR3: CAIAQGKGAQYF. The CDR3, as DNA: TGTGCCATCGCACAGGGGAAAGGGGCCCAGTACTTC.